A selection of T cell receptor beta chains follows, all from one sample in a study of T-cell reconstitution after alpha-beta-depleted transplantation in children. TCRdb reanalysed the PCR reads using MiXCR and keeps one entry per CDR3 protein. The sample lists 100,000 to 130,000 distinct CDR3 sequences; approximately 6% were seen once. The starting material was PBMCs, mostly from graft donor cells, obtained 360 days after TCRalphabeta/CD19-depleted stem cell transplant. The receptors derive from a male patient between 2 and 10 years old who had a stem cell transplant for acute lymphoblastic leukemia, so the T cells may come from the graft donor. CDR3s include the opening cysteine and the closing phenylalanine or tryptophan. D genes are given only for firm matches. Where a row states a size, it is once, few, many or the class of an expanded clone; other rows omit it.

v_gene	abundance	d_gene	j_gene	CDR3aa	CDR3nt
TRBV5-1	few	-	TRBJ2-5	CASRSQFREQETQYF	TGCGCCAGCAGATCCCAGTTTAGAGAGCAGGAGACCCAGTACTTC
TRBV5-1	many	-	TRBJ2-7	CASSLRVGSYEQYF	TGCGCCAGCAGCTTGCGCGTAGGGAGCTACGAGCAGTACTTC
TRBV4-1	many	-	TRBJ2-2	CASTPPTGELFF	TGCGCCAGCACCCCCCCCACCGGGGAGCTGTTTTTT
TRBV20-1	many	-	TRBJ1-1	CSAPGTLGPEAFF	TGCAGTGCTCCCGGCACCTTGGGCCCTGAAGCTTTCTTT
TRBV28	few	TRBD1	TRBJ2-3	CASSLDRGTDTQYF	TGTGCCAGCAGCCTAGACAGGGGCACAGATACGCAGTATTTT
TRBV6-2/TRBV6-3	-	TRBD1	TRBJ2-7	CASSYRTGIISYEQYF	TGTGCCAGCAGTTACCGGACAGGGATTATCTCCTACGAGCAGTACTTC
TRBV4-2	few	-	TRBJ2-7	CASSQEVPSTGSYEQYF	TGTGCCAGCAGCCAAGAGGTCCCCTCGACAGGTTCCTACGAGCAGTACTTC
TRBV4-2	many	-	TRBJ2-2	CASLGRAPGELFF	TGTGCCAGCCTGGGAAGGGCCCCCGGGGAGCTGTTTTTT
TRBV10-3	many	-	TRBJ1-1	CAISEGRSTEAFF	TGTGCCATCAGTGAGGGCAGGAGCACTGAAGCTTTCTTT
TRBV6-1	many	-	TRBJ1-1	CASSDAIPRLNTEAFF	TGTGCCAGCAGTGACGCTATCCCAAGGTTGAACACTGAAGCTTTCTTT
TRBV10-3	few	-	TRBJ1-1	CAISDTGRMNTEAFF	TGTGCCATCAGTGACACGGGACGGATGAACACTGAAGCTTTCTTT
TRBV27	many	-	TRBJ2-3	CASSFLQGRGDTQYF	TGTGCCAGCAGTTTCCTACAGGGTAGAGGAGATACGCAGTATTTT
TRBV11-2	many	-	TRBJ2-7	CASSSQGDYYEQYF	TGTGCCAGCAGCTCACAGGGGGACTACTACGAGCAGTACTTC
TRBV7-3	many	-	TRBJ2-2	CASSLGGTGELFF	TGTGCCAGCAGCTTAGGGGGCACCGGGGAGCTGTTTTTT
TRBV29-1	many	TRBD1	TRBJ2-7	CSVGKAGGRLYEQYF	TGCAGCGTTGGTAAGGCAGGGGGACGGCTCTACGAGCAGTACTTC
TRBV9	few	TRBD1	TRBJ2-7	CASSAGQGANEQYF	TGTGCCAGCAGCGCGGGACAGGGAGCGAACGAGCAGTACTTC
TRBV28	many	TRBD2	TRBJ2-1	CASSLTGLAGYNEQFF	TGTGCCAGCAGTTTAACGGGACTAGCGGGGTACAATGAGCAGTTCTTC
TRBV28	few	TRBD2	TRBJ2-3	CASSGVAGGRDFRTDTQYF	TGTGCCAGCAGCGGGGTAGCGGGAGGGCGGGACTTTAGGACAGATACGCAGTATTTT
TRBV6-2/TRBV6-3	-	-	TRBJ2-4	CASSYLGPSTAKNIQYF	TGTGCCAGCAGTTACTTGGGCCCGTCAACGGCCAAAAACATTCAGTACTTC
TRBV27	many	-	TRBJ1-5	CASSPHALRPQHF	TGTGCCAGCAGCCCCCACGCGTTAAGGCCCCAGCATTTT
TRBV28	many	-	TRBJ2-7	CASDGSYEQYF	TGTGCCAGTGACGGATCCTACGAGCAGTACTTC
TRBV10-3	-	TRBD2	TRBJ2-5	CAIRAGLAGPIETQYF	TGTGCCATCAGGGCGGGACTAGCGGGACCAATTGAGACCCAGTACTTC
TRBV11-2	-	-	TRBJ2-3	CASSLVTDTDTQYF	TGTGCCAGCAGCTTAGTGACAGATACAGATACGCAGTATTTT
TRBV7-9	medium-sized	-	TRBJ2-7	CASSSPGLAEQYF	TGTGCCAGCAGCTCCCCCGGATTAGCGGAGCAGTACTTC
TRBV9	few	TRBD2	TRBJ2-2	CASSVEGLVTGELFF	TGTGCCAGCAGCGTAGAGGGACTAGTAACCGGGGAGCTGTTTTTT
TRBV9	-	TRBD1	TRBJ1-5	CASSVGPGGDQPQHF	TGTGCCAGCAGCGTAGGTCCAGGGGGGGATCAGCCCCAGCATTTT
TRBV6-5	-	-	TRBJ2-5	CAIGGVWETQYF	TGTGCCATAGGAGGGGTGTGGGAGACCCAGTACTTC
TRBV20-1	many	-	TRBJ2-7	CSARYQYEQYF	TGCAGTGCTAGGTACCAGTACGAGCAGTACTTC
TRBV5-6	-	TRBD1	TRBJ2-7	CASSLGTGIKYEQYF	TGTGCCAGCAGCTTGGGGACAGGAATTAAGTACGAGCAGTACTTC
TRBV25-1	-	TRBD1	TRBJ1-6	CASAPSSRDRVIGNSPLHF	TGTGCCAGCGCCCCCTCGTCGCGGGACAGGGTCATTGGTAATTCACCCCTCCACTTT
TRBV3-1	few	TRBD2	TRBJ2-3	CASSRRAGTSGRDTQYF	TGTGCCAGCAGCCGGAGGGCCGGGACTAGCGGGAGGGATACGCAGTATTTT
TRBV7-2	-	-	TRBJ1-3	CASSLVLGNTIYF	TGTGCCAGCAGCTTAGTGTTGGGAAACACCATATATTTT
TRBV7-9	many	-	TRBJ2-7	CASSLEGGEQYF	TGTGCCAGCAGCTTAGAAGGGGGCGAGCAGTACTTC
TRBV12-3/TRBV12-4	many	-	TRBJ1-2	CASSLRISQKANYGYTF	TGTGCCAGCAGTTTGAGGATTAGTCAAAAGGCTAACTATGGCTACACCTTC
TRBV6-5	many	-	TRBJ2-3	CASTPALTLYTDTQYF	TGTGCCAGCACCCCGGCCCTAACTCTATACACAGATACGCAGTATTTT
TRBV7-9	-	-	TRBJ2-5	CASSSRVETQYF	TGTGCCAGCAGCTCCAGGGTAGAGACCCAGTACTTC